This is a list of T cell receptor beta chains from one sample in a study of blood T cell repertoires in COVID-19. Libraries were prepared by immunoSEQ multiplex PCR; TCRdb keeps only in-frame clonotypes and omits some of them. The sample holds around 160,000 clones, 70% to 90% seen once. The specimen sequenced was peripheral blood. The receptors come from a man aged 60-69 years with acute or convalescent COVID-19. The CDR3 runs from the conserved cysteine through the conserved F or W. Each record gives: clone size, V gene, CDR3 protein. Only part of the rows carry a size: once, few, many, or a class if the clone is expanded.

size: -; V: TRBV27; CDR3: CASIQGTRYEQYF
size: once; V: TRBV24-1; CDR3: CATSFSGGGRDEQFF
size: -; V: TRBV5-4; CDR3: CASSLVGRGNSPLHF
size: -; V: TRBV24-1; CDR3: CATSDSGSGLAGDSYTGELFF
size: once; V: TRBV12-3/TRBV12-4; CDR3: CASSFGVPEQYF
size: -; V: TRBV7-7; CDR3: CASSRPGLGEHEQYF
size: -; V: TRBV4-1; CDR3: CASSLGTASSGNTIYF
size: -; V: TRBV4-1; CDR3: CASSQDGRAGGQPQHF
size: -; V: TRBV13; CDR3: CASSLDRENTEAFF
size: -; V: TRBV28; CDR3: CASSSGQGVVHEQFF
size: -; V: TRBV10-1; CDR3: CASSPGNTGELFF
size: -; V: TRBV7-2; CDR3: CASSNLAGGPSTDTQYF
size: -; V: TRBV2; CDR3: CASWEPGAADTQYF
size: -; V: TRBV5-6; CDR3: CASSEDRGSPLHF
size: -; V: TRBV5-1; CDR3: CASSFGTGNSPLHF
size: -; V: TRBV25-1; CDR3: CASSEAGAAGDEQYF
size: -; V: TRBV3-1/TRBV3-2; CDR3: CASSQMGTGVGETQYF
size: -; V: TRBV12-3/TRBV12-4; CDR3: CASSLSLGGYTF
size: -; V: TRBV15; CDR3: CATSRGATGARGYTF
size: -; V: TRBV18; CDR3: CASSRALRSGSAVDEQFF
size: -; V: TRBV28; CDR3: CASSPRSGANVLTF
size: once; V: TRBV27; CDR3: CASSHSKRGRTDTQYF
size: once; V: TRBV6-5; CDR3: CASSRLDPAGPQHF
size: -; V: TRBV7-8; CDR3: CASSGGTGGAPNYGYTF
size: few; V: TRBV9; CDR3: CASSVEQGNYGYTF
size: -; V: TRBV5-1; CDR3: CASSLGDSLNQPQHF
size: once; V: TRBV18; CDR3: CASSPSGSADTGELFF
size: -; V: TRBV7-2; CDR3: CASSPILAGYEQYF